The clone carrying this T cell receptor (beta chain) was observed once. Antigen: not known. PCR used 60 Vbeta primers and 13 Jbeta primers. The authors' processing: Roughly 10 million shared chains were among approximately 80 million unique TCR beta chains counted in a later analysis. Profiling relied on immunoSEQ multiplex PCR, and the TCRdb table lists in-frame clones only, not all of them. V and J calls and clone size are given by that table; D and trimming were obtained from the DNA. The table shows around 140,000 clones, with roughly 80% occurring only once. This record comes from a study of cytomegalovirus exposure and HLA in healthy donors. Study at large: Genetic ancestry analysis placed approximately 79% of the 398 donors that were genotyped in the Caucasian-associated cluster.

Germline V gene sequence: CDR1 MNHEY, CDR2 SVGAGI. Trimming removed 5 bases at V and 7 bases at J, with 8 bases between. The CDR3 has 11 amino acids. Study results and caveats: The majority of CMV-associated TCR beta chains were reported as apparently HLA-restricted in a later analysis. Earlier results showed most TCR beta V segments being productive about 87% or about 30% of the time.

This TCR was sampled from a woman between 45 and 65 years old in good health and CMV-seropositive. What was sequenced was PBMCs. The chain couples TRBV6-5 to TRBJ1-1; D remains unclear. The CDR3 DNA reads as TGTGCCAGCAGTCGGGGTTTTGAAGCTTTCTTT. It codes for CASSRGFEAFF.